Sequencing of this T cell receptor (beta chain) was carried out in a study of T-cell memory formation after mild COVID-19. General study points: Later expanders leaned toward CD4+, whereas clones contracting from day 15 to 85 were balanced CD4/CD8. Memory sampled before infection contained some responding clones, suggesting cross-reactive memory joined.

Trimming left V 3 bases short and J 2 bases short, with 8 bases between. Germline assignment: CDR1 SGDLS and CDR2 YYNGEE. The CDR3 extends over 13 amino acids. The sample holds a few counts of this clonotype. What it binds is unknown. Using its own MiXCR run on the 5' RACE reads, TCRdb lists one record per CDR3 protein. Among 150,000 to 200,000 distinct CDR3 sequences listed, roughly 16% were seen once. The sequence derives from an adult woman who had mild COVID-19 (a few samples of this study predate the infection). Cell type and time point are not known. Sequencing was performed on PBMCs or a T cell subset sorted from them (not recorded which). V gene TRBV9 combines with J gene TRBJ2-5; possibly TRBD2 for D (6 bases). The CDR3 region has the DNA TGTGCCAGCAGCGGTGGGGGGCAAGAGACCCAGTACTTC. Its translation: CASSGGGQETQYF.